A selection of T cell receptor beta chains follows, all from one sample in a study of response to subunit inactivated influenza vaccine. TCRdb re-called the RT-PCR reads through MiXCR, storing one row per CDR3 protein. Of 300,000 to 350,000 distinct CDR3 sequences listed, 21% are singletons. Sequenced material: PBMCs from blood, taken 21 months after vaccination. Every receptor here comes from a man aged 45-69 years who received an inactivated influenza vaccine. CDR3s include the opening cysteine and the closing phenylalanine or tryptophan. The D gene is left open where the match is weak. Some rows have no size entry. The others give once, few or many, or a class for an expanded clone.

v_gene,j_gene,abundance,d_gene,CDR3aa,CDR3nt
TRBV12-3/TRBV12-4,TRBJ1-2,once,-,CTSSPFKRGMQISNYGYTF,TGTACCAGCAGTCCATTCAAACGAGGGATGCAAATATCTAACTATGGCTACACCTTC
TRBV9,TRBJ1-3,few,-,CASSVGQASSGNTIYF,TGTGCCAGCAGCGTAGGACAGGCCTCCTCTGGAAACACCATATATTTT
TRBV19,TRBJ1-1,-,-,CASLSGGINTEAFF,TGTGCCAGCCTGTCGGGGGGGATCAACACTGAAGCTTTCTTT
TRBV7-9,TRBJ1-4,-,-,CASSLDGATNEKLFF,TGTGCCAGCAGCTTAGACGGAGCAACTAATGAAAAACTGTTTTTT
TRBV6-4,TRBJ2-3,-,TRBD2,CASSEAGGTNTQYF,TGTGCCAGCAGTGAAGCGGGGGGCACAAATACGCAGTATTTT
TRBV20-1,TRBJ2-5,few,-,CSAHPQGLRETQYF,TGCAGTGCTCACCCCCAGGGGCTCCGAGAGACCCAGTACTTC
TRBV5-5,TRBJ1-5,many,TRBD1,CASSGRQGQQPQHF,TGTGCCAGCAGCGGGCGACAGGGTCAACAGCCCCAGCATTTT
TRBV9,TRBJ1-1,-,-,CASSVGVGRYFTEAFF,TGTGCCAGCAGCGTAGGGGTAGGGCGATATTTCACTGAAGCTTTCTTT
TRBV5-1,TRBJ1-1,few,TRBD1,CASSGTTGGDTEAFF,TGCGCCAGCAGCGGAACCACAGGGGGAGATACTGAAGCTTTCTTT
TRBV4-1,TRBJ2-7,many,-,CASSPHPGATSYEQYF,TGCGCCAGCAGCCCCCACCCAGGGGCTACCTCCTACGAGCAGTACTTC
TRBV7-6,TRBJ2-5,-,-,CASSTRRGPLQTQYF,TGTGCCAGCAGCACTCGCAGGGGTCCTCTTCAGACCCAGTACTTC
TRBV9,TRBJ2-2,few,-,CASSVGGTNTGELFF,TGTGCCAGCAGCGTCGGTGGAACGAACACCGGGGAGCTGTTTTTT
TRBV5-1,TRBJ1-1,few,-,CASRGFRGTEAFF,TGCGCCAGCAGGGGTTTCAGGGGAACTGAAGCTTTCTTT
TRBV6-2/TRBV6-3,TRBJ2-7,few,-,CASSYGQRLGEQYF,TGTGCCAGCAGTTACGGACAGCGCCTCGGAGAGCAGTACTTC
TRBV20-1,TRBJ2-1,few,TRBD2,CSAHTLAGGHNEQFF,TGCAGTGCTCACACGCTAGCGGGTGGGCACAATGAGCAGTTCTTC
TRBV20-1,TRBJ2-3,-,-,CSARVRMRRTDTQYF,TGCAGTGCTAGGGTTCGGATGCGCCGCACAGATACGCAGTATTTT
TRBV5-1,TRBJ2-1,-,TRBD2,CASSLETSFAYNEQFF,TGCGCCAGCAGCTTGGAGACTAGCTTCGCCTACAATGAGCAGTTCTTC
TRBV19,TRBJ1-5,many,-,CASSSSGVVVGGPQHF,TGTGCCAGTAGTAGCTCAGGGGTAGTAGTCGGAGGGCCCCAGCATTTT
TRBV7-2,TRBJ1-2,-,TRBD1,CASSTPTGAGYTF,TGTGCCAGCAGCACCCCCACAGGGGCTGGCTACACCTTC
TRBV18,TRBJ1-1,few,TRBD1,CASSPLGQGNTEAFF,TGTGCCAGCTCACCACTGGGACAGGGGAACACTGAAGCTTTCTTT
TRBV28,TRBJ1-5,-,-,CASRLSVGLNSNQPQHF,TGTGCCAGCAGACTAAGTGTTGGGCTGAATAGCAATCAGCCCCAGCATTTT
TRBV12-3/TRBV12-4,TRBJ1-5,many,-,CASSYGDQPQHF,TGTGCCAGCAGCTATGGAGATCAGCCCCAGCATTTT
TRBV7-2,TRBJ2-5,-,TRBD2,CASSQASGSTKTQYF,TGTGCCAGCAGCCAGGCTAGCGGGAGTACCAAGACCCAGTACTTC
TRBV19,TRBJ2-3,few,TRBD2,CASSIAAGVGADTQYF,TGTGCCAGTAGTATAGCGGCGGGAGTGGGCGCAGATACGCAGTATTTT
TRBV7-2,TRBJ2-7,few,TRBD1,CASSLAPLDRGLNYEQYF,TGTGCCAGCAGCTTAGCTCCTCTAGACAGGGGATTAAACTACGAGCAGTACTTC
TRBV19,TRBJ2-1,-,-,CASCSVNEQFF,TGTGCCAGTTGTAGCGTAAATGAGCAGTTCTTC
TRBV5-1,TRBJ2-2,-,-,CASSYRATGELFF,TGCGCCAGCAGCTACAGGGCCACCGGGGAGCTGTTTTTT
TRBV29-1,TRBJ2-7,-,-,CSVGGLKPYEQYF,TGCAGCGTCGGGGGCCTCAAACCCTACGAGCAGTACTTC
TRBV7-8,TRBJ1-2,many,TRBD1,CASSLGDRDRGYTF,TGTGCCAGCAGCTTAGGGGACAGGGATCGTGGCTACACCTTC
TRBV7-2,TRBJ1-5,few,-,CASSLVRGQPQHF,TGTGCCAGCAGCTTAGTTCGCGGTCAGCCCCAGCATTTT
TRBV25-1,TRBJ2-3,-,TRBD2,CASRVAGADTQYF,TGTGCCAGCAGGGTAGCGGGGGCAGATACGCAGTATTTT
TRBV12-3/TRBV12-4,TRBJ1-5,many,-,CASSPDGNSNQPQHF,TGTGCCAGCAGTCCTGACGGGAATAGCAATCAGCCCCAGCATTTT
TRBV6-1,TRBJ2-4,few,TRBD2,CASSPGLADIKNIQYF,TGTGCCAGCAGTCCAGGACTAGCGGACATCAAAAACATTCAGTACTTC
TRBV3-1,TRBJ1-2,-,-,CLEANYGYTF,TGCCTGGAAGCTAACTATGGCTACACCTTC
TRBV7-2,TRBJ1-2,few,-,CASSLGYTNYGYTF,TGTGCCAGCAGCTTAGGGTATACTAACTATGGCTACACCTTC
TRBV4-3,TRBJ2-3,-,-,CASSQDWPGSADTQYF,TGCGCCAGCAGCCAAGATTGGCCAGGGAGCGCAGATACGCAGTATTTT
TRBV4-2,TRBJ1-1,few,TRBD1,CASTIMGTGSTEAFF,TGTGCCAGCACCATCATGGGGACAGGGAGCACTGAAGCTTTCTTT
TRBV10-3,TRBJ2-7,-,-,CAISGQLYYEQYF,TGTGCCATTTCCGGACAGCTTTACTACGAGCAGTACTTC
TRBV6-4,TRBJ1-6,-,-,CASSQTGKNSPLHF,TGTGCCAGCAGTCAAACAGGGAAGAATTCACCCCTCCACTTT
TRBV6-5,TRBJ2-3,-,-,CASSYSPRDTTDTQYF,TGTGCCAGCAGTTACTCACCTCGGGATACCACAGATACGCAGTATTTT
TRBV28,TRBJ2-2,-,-,CASVAYTGELFF,TGTGCCAGCGTCGCCTACACCGGGGAGCTGTTTTTT
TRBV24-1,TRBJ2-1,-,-,CATSDPQGWGNEQFF,TGTGCCACCAGTGATCCCCAGGGGTGGGGCAATGAGCAGTTCTTC
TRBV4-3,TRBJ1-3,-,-,CASSQQNGDTIYF,TGCGCCAGCAGCCAACAAAACGGAGACACCATATATTTT
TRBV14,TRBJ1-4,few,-,CASSQAEQYNEKLFF,TGTGCCAGCAGCCAAGCGGAACAGTATAATGAAAAACTGTTTTTT
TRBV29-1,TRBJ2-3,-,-,CSVDFLLEFTDTQYF,TGCAGCGTTGATTTCCTGCTAGAATTCACAGATACGCAGTATTTT
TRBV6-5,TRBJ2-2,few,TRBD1,CASSYPGQSISNTGELFF,TGTGCCAGCAGTTACCCGGGACAGAGTATCTCGAACACCGGGGAGCTGTTTTTT
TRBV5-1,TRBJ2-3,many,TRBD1,CASSLGGRTDTQYF,TGTGCCAGCAGCTTAGGGGGCCGCACAGATACGCAGTATTTT
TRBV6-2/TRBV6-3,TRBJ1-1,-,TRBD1,CASSYLGQGDTEAFF,TGTGCCAGCAGCTACTTAGGACAGGGCGACACTGAAGCTTTCTTT
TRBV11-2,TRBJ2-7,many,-,CASNPADYSSYEQYF,TGTGCCAGCAATCCGGCAGACTATAGCTCCTACGAGCAGTACTTC
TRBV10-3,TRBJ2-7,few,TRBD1,CAIGTGGVRSYEQYF,TGTGCCATCGGTACAGGGGGCGTACGGTCCTACGAGCAGTACTTC
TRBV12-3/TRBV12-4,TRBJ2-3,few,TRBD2,CASSYPAGVSTDTQYF,TGTGCCAGCAGTTACCCAGCGGGGGTAAGCACAGATACGCAGTATTTT
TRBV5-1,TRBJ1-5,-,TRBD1,CASSPGQENQPQHF,TGCGCCAGCAGCCCGGGACAGGAGAATCAGCCCCAGCATTTT
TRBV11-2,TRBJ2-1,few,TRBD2,CASSLVGTSGGPDNEQFF,TGTGCCAGCAGCTTAGTGGGGACTAGCGGGGGGCCAGACAATGAGCAGTTCTTC
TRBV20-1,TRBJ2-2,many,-,CSARGASTGELFF,TGCAGTGCTAGGGGGGCCAGCACCGGGGAGCTGTTTTTT
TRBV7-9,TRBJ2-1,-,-,CASSLSSEQFF,TGTGCCAGCAGCTTATCGAGTGAGCAGTTCTTC